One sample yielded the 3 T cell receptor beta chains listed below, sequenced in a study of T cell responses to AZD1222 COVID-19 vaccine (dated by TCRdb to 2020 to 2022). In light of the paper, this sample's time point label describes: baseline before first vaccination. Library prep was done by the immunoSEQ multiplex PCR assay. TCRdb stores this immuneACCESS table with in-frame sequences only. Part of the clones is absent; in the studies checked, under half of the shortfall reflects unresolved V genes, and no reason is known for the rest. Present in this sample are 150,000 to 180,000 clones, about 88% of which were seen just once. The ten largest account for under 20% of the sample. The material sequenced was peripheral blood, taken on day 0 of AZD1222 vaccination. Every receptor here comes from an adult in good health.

The CDR3 DNA sequence: TGTGCCAGCAGCCCCCGGACTAGCGGGGGGCGATACAATGAGCAGTTCTTC. It encodes CASSPRTSGGRYNEQFF. The rearrangement joins TRBV7-3 to TRBJ2-1, with 14 bases aligning to TRBD2. Trimming cost V 5 bases and J 4 bases; bases outside gene matches: 7. This CDR3 region has 17 residues. The germline V gene has CDR1 SGHTA and CDR2 FQGTGA.

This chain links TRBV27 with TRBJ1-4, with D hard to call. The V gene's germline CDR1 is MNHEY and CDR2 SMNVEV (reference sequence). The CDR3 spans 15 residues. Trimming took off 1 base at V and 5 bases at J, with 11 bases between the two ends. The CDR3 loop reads CASSLLGRGNEKLFF. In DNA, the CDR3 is TGTGCCAGCAGTTTATTGGGCCGAGGGAATGAAAAACTGTTTTTT.

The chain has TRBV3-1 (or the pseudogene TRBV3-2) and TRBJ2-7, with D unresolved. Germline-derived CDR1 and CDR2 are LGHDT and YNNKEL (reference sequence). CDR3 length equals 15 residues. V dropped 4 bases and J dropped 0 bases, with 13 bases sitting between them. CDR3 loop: CASSLGALSSYEQYF. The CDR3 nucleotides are TGTGCCAGCAGCCTCGGTGCGCTCAGCTCCTACGAGCAGTACTTC.